Each of the 2 T cell receptor beta chains below was sequenced from the same sample in a study of identical twins. TCRdb independently ran MiXCR on the 5' RACE reads; one entry per CDR3 protein. The table lists some 730,000 distinct CDR3 sequences, roughly 18% of them singletons. These data are also associated with another study on T cells expressing NK-cell markers.

The sequencing input was PBMCs. The origin of the receptors is a woman aged 18-30 years in good health.

This clonotype has more than one count but fewer than ten. J is TRBJ2-7 and V is TRBV29-1; either TRBD1 or TRBD2 may fit D (5 bases each). Trimming shortened V by 6 bases and J by 2 bases, and 11 bases separated the two germline ends. The CDR3 has 12 residues. CDR1 is SQVTM and CDR2 is ANQGSEA in the germline V gene. The CDR3 sequence is CSVRDAAYEQYF. The DNA of the CDR3 is TGCAGCGTCCGGGACGCCGCCTACGAGCAGTACTTC.

This clonotype was counted at least ten times. This chain uses TRBV29-1 with TRBJ2-1; TRBD2 agrees at 9 bases. The germline V gene has CDR1 SQVTM and CDR2 ANQGSEA. V lost 6 bases to trimming and J lost 9 bases; unmatched junction nucleotides: 6. The CDR3 has 12 amino acids. The chain's CDR3 is CSVLAGDFEQFF. The DNA of the CDR3 is TGCAGCGTGTTAGCGGGAGATTTTGAGCAGTTCTTC.